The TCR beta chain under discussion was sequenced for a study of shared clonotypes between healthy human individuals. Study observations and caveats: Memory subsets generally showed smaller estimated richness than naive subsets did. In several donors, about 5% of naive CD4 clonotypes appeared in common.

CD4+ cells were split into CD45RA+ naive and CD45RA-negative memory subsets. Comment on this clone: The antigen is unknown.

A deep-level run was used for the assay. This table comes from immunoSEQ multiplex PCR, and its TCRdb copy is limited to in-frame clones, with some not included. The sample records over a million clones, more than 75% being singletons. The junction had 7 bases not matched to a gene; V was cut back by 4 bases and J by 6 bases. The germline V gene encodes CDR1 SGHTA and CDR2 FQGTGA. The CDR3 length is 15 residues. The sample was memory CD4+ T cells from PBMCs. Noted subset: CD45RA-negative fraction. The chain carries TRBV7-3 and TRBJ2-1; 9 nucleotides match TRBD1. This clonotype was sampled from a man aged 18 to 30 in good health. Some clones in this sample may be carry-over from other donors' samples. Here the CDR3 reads CASSSGTGKVNEQFF. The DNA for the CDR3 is TGTGCCAGCAGCTCCGGGACAGGGAAGGTCAATGAGCAGTTCTTC.